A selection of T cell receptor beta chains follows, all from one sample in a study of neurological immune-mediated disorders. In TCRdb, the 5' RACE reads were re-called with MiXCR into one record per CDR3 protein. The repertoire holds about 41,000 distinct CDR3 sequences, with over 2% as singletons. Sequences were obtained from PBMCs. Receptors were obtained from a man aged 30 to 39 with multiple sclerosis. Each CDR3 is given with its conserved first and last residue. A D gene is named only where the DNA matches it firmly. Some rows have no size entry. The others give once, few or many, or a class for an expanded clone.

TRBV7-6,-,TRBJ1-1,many,TGTGCCAGCAGCCTGATCCGGGCGAACACTGAAGCTTTCTTT,CASSLIRANTEAFF
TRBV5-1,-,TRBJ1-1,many,TGCGCCAGCAGCTTGGATCACAAAAAGAACACTGAAGCTTTCTTT,CASSLDHKKNTEAFF
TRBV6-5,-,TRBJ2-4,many,TGTGCCAGCAGTTACCCCTGGGGGGCCCCTGTTTTC,CASSYPWGAPVF
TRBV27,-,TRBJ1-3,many,TGTGCCAGCAGTCCCCGCAGTGCTGGAAACACCATATATTTT,CASSPRSAGNTIYF
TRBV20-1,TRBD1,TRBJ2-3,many,TGCAGTGCTAGGGGACAGGGGGATCCCCGTACAGATACGCAGTATTTT,CSARGQGDPRTDTQYF
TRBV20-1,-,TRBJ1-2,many,TGCAGTGCCTCGGACGGATATGGCTACACCTTC,CSASDGYGYTF
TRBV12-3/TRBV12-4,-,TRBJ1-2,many,TGTGCCAGCAGTCAGGCTAACTATGGCTACACCTTC,CASSQANYGYTF
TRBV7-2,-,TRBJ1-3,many,TGTGCCAGCAGCTTAGGGGCTGAAAACACCATATATTTT,CASSLGAENTIYF
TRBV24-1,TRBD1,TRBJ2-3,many,TGTGCCACCAGTGATATAGACAGGGCAAGTACAGATACGCAGTATTTT,CATSDIDRASTDTQYF
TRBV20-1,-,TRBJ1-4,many,TGCAGTGCTGAGAAACCGACAGGCGAAGGAGAAAAACTGTTTTTT,CSAEKPTGEGEKLFF
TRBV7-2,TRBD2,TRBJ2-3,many,TGTGCCAGCAGCTTAGTTATGGCGGGAGCCGCACCGTATTTT,CASSLVMAGAAPYF
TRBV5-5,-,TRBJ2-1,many,TGTGCCAGCAGCTTGACTAGTCTCGGCGAGCAGTTCTTC,CASSLTSLGEQFF
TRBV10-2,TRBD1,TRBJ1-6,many,TGCGCCAGCAGTGACCAGGGGGCGGCGGGTTCACCCCTCCACTTT,CASSDQGAAGSPLHF
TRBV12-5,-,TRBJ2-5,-,TGTGCTAGTGGTTACGGGGAGACCCAGTACTTC,CASGYGETQYF
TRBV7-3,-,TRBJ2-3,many,TGTGCCAGCAGCTTAGGGAGCCTTGGCACAGATACGCAGTATTTT,CASSLGSLGTDTQYF
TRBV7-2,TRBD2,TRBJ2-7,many,TGTGCCAGCAGCTTAGGTGGGACTACGGTAGAGGAGCAGTACTTC,CASSLGGTTVEEQYF
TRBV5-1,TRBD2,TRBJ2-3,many,TGCGCCAGCAGCGCGGGACTAGCGGGGGGTACAGATACGCAGTATTTT,CASSAGLAGGTDTQYF
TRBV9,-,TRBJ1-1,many,TGTGCCAGCAGCGCCCTTTTCCCACCTTCAGCTTTCTTT,CASSALFPPSAFF
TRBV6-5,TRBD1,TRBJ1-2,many,TGTGCCAGCAGTCCCCGGACAGGGTCGGGCGGCTACACCTTC,CASSPRTGSGGYTF
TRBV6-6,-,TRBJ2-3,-,TGTGCCACCGGAGCGCTAACAGATACGCAGTATTTT,CATGALTDTQYF
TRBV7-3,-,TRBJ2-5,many,TGTGCCAGCAGCTTAACTGATGGGGAGACCCAGTACTTC,CASSLTDGETQYF
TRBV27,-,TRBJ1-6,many,TGTGCCAGCAAGCCCCGACATGACAGCTCCTATAATTCACCCCTCCACTTT,CASKPRHDSSYNSPLHF
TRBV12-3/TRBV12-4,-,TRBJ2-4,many,TGTGCCAGCAGTTTTAGGGGCCCCAAAAACATTCAGTACTTC,CASSFRGPKNIQYF